One and the same sample provided the 32 T cell receptor beta chains below, sequenced in a study of T cells in women clearing cervical HPV infection. Using immunoSEQ multiplex PCR, the repertoire was profiled, and TCRdb retains in-frame clones only, with some absent. Its table records roughly 20,000 clones. Sequences were obtained from blood buffy coat. These receptors were collected from a woman between 18 and 70 years old with a cervical HPV16 infection that either progressed to CIN3+ or cleared (not recorded which).

Partial CDR3 DNA: TGTGCCAGCACACTAGCGGGGGGAACAGATACG. This sequence encodes CASTLAGGTDT. The full CDR3 sequence reads CASTLAGGTDTQYF. The gene calls are TRBV2 and TRBJ2-3; 12 bases fit TRBD2. The missing CDR3 end, 3 residues past where the read stops, is filled in from the germline J gene. CDR1 is SNHLY and CDR2 is FYNNEI in the germline V gene. This CDR3 is built from 14 residues. V was clipped by 7 bases and J by 3 bases; unmatched bases: 2.

In the case of this clone: The read falls 3 residues short of the CDR3 end, and the missing part is taken from the germline J gene. V usage is TRBV7-9 and J usage is TRBJ1-1, with D unclear. Germline loops: CDR1 SEHNR, CDR2 FQNEAQ (reference sequence). Trimming took 5 bases from V and 7 from J, leaving 17 bases between them. The CDR3 extends over 14 amino acids. The DNA read from the CDR3 is TGTGCCAGCAGCGCCGATCAAAACCAGTATGAA. As protein: CASSADQNQYE. In full, the CDR3 reads CASSADQNQYEAFF.

A word on this clone: Sequencing ends 3 residues short of the CDR3 end; the germline J gene provides the rest. V gene TRBV5-1 combines with J gene TRBJ2-4, with TRBD2 matching 8 bases. This CDR3 has 14 residues. CDR1 and CDR2 from the germline V gene are SGHRS and YFSETQ. V lost 4 bases and J lost 8; bases outside the gene matches: 8. The sequenced CDR3 bases are TGCGCCAGCAGCCAGGGACTAGTCCTAGACATT. Translating it yields CASSQGLVLDI. The complete CDR3 reads CASSQGLVLDIQYF.

Remarks on this clone: The CDR3 extends 3 residues past the end of the read, so its final part is completed from the germline J gene. V and J are TRBV27 and TRBJ1-2; 9 bases are shared with TRBD1. CDR1 and CDR2 from the germline V gene are MNHEY and SMNVEV (reference sequence). The CDR3 loop spans 16 amino acids. V shed 7 bases, J shed 4 bases, and the junction held 13 bases outside the gene matches. CDR3 DNA, as far as it was read: TGTGCCAGCAATCCCAGGGCCGGGACAGGGACCTATGGC. Translating it yields CASNPRAGTGTYG. The whole CDR3 reads CASNPRAGTGTYGYTF.

As regards this clone: Read data end 3 residues before the CDR3 end; the end is taken from the germline J gene. The rearrangement uses TRBV19 and TRBJ1-1; D is possibly TRBD1 (6 bases). Trimming stripped 4 bases from V and 4 bases from J, with 13 bases between. This CDR3 is built from 14 residues. Germline V gene sequence: CDR1 LNHDA, CDR2 SQIVND (reference sequence). CDR3 sequence reads: CASSNGGRGTEAFF. CDR3 DNA (partial): TGTGCCAGTAGTAACGGGGGGCGCGGCACTGAA.

On this clone: The DNA ends 3 residues before the CDR3 does, and the rest of the CDR3 is filled in from the germline J gene. The V call is TRBV4-1, the J call TRBJ2-3, with 7 bases that match TRBD1. Germline V gene lookup returns CDR1 MGHRA and CDR2 YSYEKL. V lost 2 bases to trimming and J lost 4 bases; unmatched junction nucleotides: 6. The CDR3 is 15 residues long. Incomplete CDR3 DNA: TGCGCCAGCAGCCAAAGAGGGCAGGGGGCAGATACG. Protein product: CASSQRGQGADT. The full-length CDR3 reads as CASSQRGQGADTQYF.

Details on this clone: The read terminates 3 residues ahead of where the CDR3 ends, so the germline J gene completes it. The chain couples TRBV4-1 to TRBJ1-3; the D is unclear. The germline V gene encodes CDR1 MGHRA and CDR2 YSYEKL. V dropped 0 bases and J dropped 3 bases, with 9 bases sitting between them. This CDR3 is built from 15 residues. CDR3 residues: CASSQDAGFGNTIYF. Partial CDR3 DNA: TGCGCCAGCAGCCAAGATGCCGGTTTTGGAAACACC.

Details on this clone: The CDR3 end is not reached by the read, which stops 3 residues before it; the germline J gene fills it in. The genes are TRBV12-5 and TRBJ1-2; possible D gene TRBD1, 6 bases. CDR1 is LGHNT and CDR2 is FRNRAP in the germline V gene. This CDR3 contains 13 residues. V was trimmed by 0 bases and J by 4 bases, leaving 6 bases between them. CDR3 DNA (partial): TGTGCTAGTGGTTTGGTACAGGGCTATGGC. Its translation: CASGLVQGYG. The entire CDR3 is CASGLVQGYGYTF.

CDR3 in amino acids: CASSDGQGADTQYF. The sequenced CDR3 bases are TGTGCCAGCAGTGACGGACAGGGGGCAGATACG. J is TRBJ2-3 and V is TRBV6-4, with 10 bases aligning to TRBD1. The read terminates 3 residues before the CDR3 end, so the remaining end is supplied by the germline J gene. After removal of 2 bases from V and 4 bases from J, the junction contained 0 bases not matched to a gene. This CDR3 is built from 14 residues. Looked up from germline, CDR1 is MRHNA and CDR2 is SNTAGT.

Turning to this clone: The read terminates 3 residues ahead of where the CDR3 ends, so the germline J gene completes it. V gene TRBV20-1 combines with J gene TRBJ2-3; D is uncertain. The CDR3 is made up of 15 amino acids. CDR1 and CDR2 (germline): DFQATT, SNEGSKA (reference sequence). V was pared by 3 bases and J by 2 bases, with 15 bases between. The CDR3 bases that were read are TGCAGTGCTAGGATCTTACCCGGTTTCACAGATACG. Amino acid sequence: CSARILPGFTDT. The full CDR3 protein is CSARILPGFTDTQYF.

Comment on this clone: The read ends 3 residues early relative to the CDR3; the germline J gene fills the gap. This sample includes further DNA sequences coding for the same CDR3. The chain employs TRBV20-1 and TRBJ2-3; 7 nucleotides agree with TRBD1. The CDR3 runs 16 residues. J was trimmed by 0 bases and V by 3 bases; bases with no gene match: 9. The V gene's germline CDR1 is DFQATT and CDR2 SNEGSKA (reference sequence). The CDR3 loop is CSASQTGLTSTDTQYF. Partial CDR3 DNA: TGCAGTGCTAGCCAGACAGGGCTGACTAGCACAGATACG.

On this clone itself: Coverage ceases 3 residues before the CDR3 finishes, and the germline J gene fills in the end. This chain connects TRBV20-1 to TRBJ1-4, with 8 bases that match TRBD1. Trimming at V came to 1 base and at J to 6 bases, leaving 7 bases not matched to a gene. The CDR3 extends over 15 amino acids. Germline V gene sequence: CDR1 DFQATT, CDR2 SNEGSKA (reference sequence). CDR3 in amino acids: CSARGQTGADEKLFF. CDR3 DNA, as far as it was read: TGCAGTGCTAGAGGCCAGACAGGGGCGGATGAAAAA.

Comments on this clone: The CDR3 is cut off 3 residues early in the read; its end comes from the germline J gene. J is TRBJ2-2 and V is TRBV5-1; TRBD2 matches at 7 bases. With V trimmed by 2 bases and J by 6 bases, 4 bases remained unmatched. From germline, CDR1 is SGHRS and CDR2 YFSETQ. The CDR3 is made up of 14 amino acids. The CDR3: CASSFGAGAGELFF. The CDR3 DNA, read in part, is TGCGCCAGCAGCTTCGGGGCGGGGGCCGGGGAG. The whole variable domain, filled in from reference TRBV5-1 and TRBJ2-2, reads KAGVTQTPRYLIKTRGQQVTLSCSPISGHRSVSWYQQTPGQGLQFLFEYFSETQRNKGNFPGRFSGRQFSNSRSEMNVSTLELGDSALYLCASSFGAGAGELFFGEGSRLTVL.

Comment on this clone: The read comes to an end 3 residues before the CDR3 does, leaving the germline J gene to fill in the end. The chain employs TRBV5-6 and TRBJ1-2, with 9 bases identical to TRBD1. From germline, CDR1 is SGHDT and CDR2 YYEEEE. Germline trimming cut 0 bases from V and 4 bases from J; bases unmatched to any gene: 4. The CDR3 runs to 15 residues. CDR3 DNA (partial): TGTGCCAGCAGCTTGGGAGGGGGACAGGGCTATGGC. It is translated as CASSLGGGQGYG. The full CDR3 protein reads CASSLGGGQGYGYTF.

Comment on this clone: The read halts 3 residues ahead of the CDR3 end, with the missing end drawn from the germline J gene. This chain uses TRBV2 with TRBJ2-4; TRBD1 might be the D (5 bases). V lost 1 base, J lost 0 bases, and 10 bases lay in between. The CDR3 extends over 16 amino acids. Germline-derived CDR1 and CDR2 are SNHLY and FYNNEI. CDR3 DNA (partial): TGTGCCAGCAGTGAAGGGGGCAAACTAGCCAAAAACATT. Its protein product is CASSEGGKLAKNI. The CDR3 as a whole reads CASSEGGKLAKNIQYF.

About this clone itself: Read sequence stops 3 residues before the CDR3 end, and the germline J gene provides the missing end. The chain combines TRBV30 with TRBJ2-4; D is unresolved. Germline V gives CDR1 GTSNPN, CDR2 SVGIG (reference sequence). The CDR3 is 10 amino acids. The CDR3 spells CAWKVYGQYF. The DNA read from the CDR3 is TGTGCCTGGAAAGTCTATGGT.

About this clone itself: The read ends 3 residues before the CDR3 terminus; that terminus is restored from the germline J gene. The same CDR3 arises from other DNA sequences in this sample as well. This chain connects TRBV5-6 to TRBJ1-3; D is perhaps TRBD1 (5 bases). The CDR3 runs to 15 residues. The germline V and J ends were trimmed by 0 bases and 2 bases, with 9 bases remaining between them. Germline CDR1 is SGHDT and CDR2 is YYEEEE. The CDR3 bases that were read are TGTGCCAGCAGCTTGGCGGGGGGGACTGGAAACACC. This codes for CASSLAGGTGNT. The CDR3 as a whole reads CASSLAGGTGNTIYF.

In regard to this clone: The read finishes 3 residues shy of the CDR3 end, and the germline J gene is used to complete it. V and J are TRBV20-1 and TRBJ2-7; D might be TRBD1 (6 bases). Trimming cost V 0 bases and J 4 bases, with 13 bases left between them. Per the germline V gene, CDR1 is DFQATT and CDR2 is SNEGSKA (reference sequence). This CDR3 region has 14 residues. The CDR3 is CSAREKQGNYEQYF. CDR3 bases read: TGCAGTGCTAGAGAAAAACAGGGAAATTACGAG.

A word on this clone: From the germline J gene comes the end of the CDR3, since the read stops 3 residues before it. This chain uses TRBV6-2 or TRBV6-3 with TRBJ2-1; TRBD1 aligns across 7 bases. The CDR3 covers 17 residues. J was trimmed by 2 bases and V by 6 bases; bases with no gene match: 13. CDR1 and CDR2 (germline): MNHEY, SVGEGT. This chain's CDR3 is CASSPHDRAEAYNEQFF. CDR3 DNA, as far as it was read: TGTGCCAGCAGCCCCCATGACAGGGCAGAGGCCTACAATGAG.

Details on this clone: With the read ending 3 residues before the CDR3 end, the germline J gene is used to fill in that end. The rearrangement joins TRBV5-1 to TRBJ2-5; 7 bases fit TRBD2. The V segment lost 4 bases and the J segment 2 bases; nucleotides outside the gene matches: 8. Germline V lookup: CDR1 SGHRS, CDR2 YFSETQ. The length of the CDR3 is 15 residues. CDR3 region: CASSLARGSQETQYF. Incomplete CDR3 DNA: TGCGCCAGCAGCCTCGCGCGGGGGAGTCAAGAGACC.

By frequency, this clone registers large. The read terminates 3 residues ahead of where the CDR3 ends, so the germline J gene completes it. The chain employs TRBV29-1 and TRBJ2-3; no firm D call. The V gene lost 8 bases and the J gene lost 2 bases, with 14 bases spanning the gap. The CDR3 loop spans 13 amino acids. The germline V gene encodes CDR1 SQVTM and CDR2 ANQGSEA. The DNA read from the CDR3 is TGCAGCTCTACAGACACCCTCACAGATACG. It is translated as CSSTDTLTDT. The full CDR3 protein is CSSTDTLTDTQYF.

Concerning this clone itself: The read ends 3 residues shy of where the CDR3 ends; the end is completed using the germline J gene. The rearrangement links TRBV2 to TRBJ1-3; 7 bases map to TRBD1. Germline CDR1 is SNHLY and CDR2 is FYNNEI. The V and J ends lost 0 bases and 4 bases, in that order; junction bases with no gene match: 12. The CDR3 covers 18 residues. The sequenced CDR3 bases are TGTGCCAGCAGTGAAGCGCTCCCGGGACAGTGGAGAGGAAACACC. Protein: CASSEALPGQWRGNT. The entire CDR3 protein is CASSEALPGQWRGNTIYF.

As concerns this clone: The read ends 3 residues before the CDR3 terminus; that terminus is restored from the germline J gene. The genes are TRBV11-2 and TRBJ1-2; D unclear. This CDR3 comprises 13 residues. Germline V gene lookup returns CDR1 SGHAT and CDR2 FQNNGV. V lost 3 bases to trimming and J lost 4 bases, with 9 bases between them. The CDR3 loop is CASSLREGYGYTF. The sequenced part of the CDR3 DNA is TGTGCCAGCAGCTTGCGGGAGGGCTATGGC.

Remarks on this clone: The read falls 3 residues short of the CDR3 end, and the missing part is taken from the germline J gene. This chain joins TRBV7-3 and TRBJ2-2; tentatively, D is TRBD1 (6 bases). The CDR3 has 13 amino acids. With 2 bases removed from V and 7 bases from J, the gap between germline ends came to 8 bases. Germline CDR1 and CDR2: SGHTA and FQGTGA. This CDR3 reads CASSLDRNGELFF. The part of the CDR3 DNA that was read is TGTGCCAGCAGCTTAGACAGGAACGGGGAG.

On this clone itself: The DNA ends 3 residues before the CDR3 does, and the rest of the CDR3 is filled in from the germline J gene. V gene TRBV19 combines with J gene TRBJ1-6; 7 nucleotides line up with TRBD1. CDR1 LNHDA and CDR2 SQIVND come from the germline V gene (reference sequence). The CDR3 loop spans 16 amino acids. The V gene end was trimmed by 4 bases and the J gene end by 3 bases; junction bases not matched to a gene: 6. CDR3 bases read: TGTGCCAGTAGTACGAGGGGGGACAGCTATAATTCACCC. Its protein product is CASSTRGDSYNSP. The complete CDR3 sequence is CASSTRGDSYNSPLHF.

As regards this clone: The CDR3 end is not reached by the read, which stops 3 residues before it; the germline J gene fills it in. J is TRBJ1-1 and V is TRBV29-1; 7 bases agree with TRBD1. This CDR3 spans 15 amino acids. Germline loops: CDR1 SQVTM, CDR2 ANQGSEA. Trimming removed 4 bases from V and 1 base from J; junction bases left unmatched: 9. Incomplete CDR3 DNA: TGCAGCGTTGGAGTGACAGGGAAGGGGAACACTGAA. Encoded protein: CSVGVTGKGNTE. The complete CDR3 sequence is CSVGVTGKGNTEAFF.

A word on this clone: The read ends 3 residues shy of where the CDR3 ends; the end is completed using the germline J gene. The chain links TRBV6-1 to TRBJ1-1; tentative D call: TRBD1 (5 bases). This CDR3 region has 15 residues. V dropped 2 bases and J dropped 4 bases, with 14 bases sitting between them. CDR1 is MNHNS and CDR2 is SASEGT in the germline V gene. Partial CDR3 DNA: TGTGCCAGCAGTGAAAGTGGGGTGAGGGGCACTGAA. Its translation: CASSESGVRGTE. The CDR3, in full, reads CASSESGVRGTEAFF.

Concerning this clone: Read coverage stops 3 residues before the CDR3 terminus; the germline J gene supplies the remainder. The chain is built from TRBV5-4 and TRBJ2-5; TRBD1 is a possible D gene (6 bases). Trimming left V 4 bases short and J 0 bases short, with 7 bases between. Germline CDR1 and CDR2: SGHNT and YYREEE (reference sequence). CDR3 length: 13 residues. The CDR3 sequence: CASSRTDQETQYF. Incomplete CDR3 DNA: TGTGCCAGCAGCCGGACAGACCAAGAGACC.

About this clone itself: The read falls 3 residues short of the CDR3 end, and the missing part is taken from the germline J gene. This sequence joins TRBV5-1 and TRBJ2-1, with 16 bases fitting TRBD2. The CDR3 spans 20 residues. Germline V CDR1 and CDR2: SGHRS, YFSETQ. Losses at the gene ends were 6 bases for V and 2 bases for J; bases not matched to a gene: 14. The CDR3 DNA, read in part, is TGCGCCAGCACCCCGGTCACCGGGACTAGCGGGGGGGCGGCCTACAATGAG. Protein sequence: CASTPVTGTSGGAAYNE. The full-length CDR3 reads as CASTPVTGTSGGAAYNEQFF.

CDR3 DNA (partial): TGTGCCAGCAGATTAGACACGTACAATGAG. This gives the protein CASRLDTYNE. The full CDR3 protein is CASRLDTYNEQFF. The V gene is TRBV6-2 or TRBV6-3, the J gene TRBJ2-1; no clear D gene. The read ends 3 residues early relative to the CDR3; the germline J gene fills the gap. CDR3 size: 13 residues. Trimming cost V 6 bases and J 4 bases, with 10 bases left between them. Germline V lookup: CDR1 MNHEY, CDR2 SVGEGT.

In the case of this clone: The read ends 3 residues before the CDR3 terminus; that terminus is restored from the germline J gene. The rearrangement uses TRBV30 and TRBJ2-7; D may be TRBD2 (6 bases). The CDR3 extends over 14 amino acids. Germline V lookup: CDR1 GTSNPN, CDR2 SVGIG (reference sequence). V was shortened by 2 bases and J by 0 bases, with 11 bases between the two germline ends. CDR3: CAWSLFSGSYEQYF. The DNA read from the CDR3 is TGTGCCTGGAGTCTCTTTAGCGGCTCCTACGAG.

CDR3 DNA, as far as it was read: TGTGCCACCGGACAGGGGGCGTACAATGAG. Its protein is CATGQGAYNE. The whole CDR3 sequence is CATGQGAYNEQFF. The chain is built from TRBV7-2 and TRBJ2-1; 11 bases line up with TRBD1. The read stops 3 residues short of the end of the CDR3; the missing end is completed from the germline J gene. V lost 10 bases, J lost 4 bases, and 3 bases stayed unmatched. CDR3 length: 13 residues. CDR1 SGHTA and CDR2 FQGNSA come from the germline V gene.